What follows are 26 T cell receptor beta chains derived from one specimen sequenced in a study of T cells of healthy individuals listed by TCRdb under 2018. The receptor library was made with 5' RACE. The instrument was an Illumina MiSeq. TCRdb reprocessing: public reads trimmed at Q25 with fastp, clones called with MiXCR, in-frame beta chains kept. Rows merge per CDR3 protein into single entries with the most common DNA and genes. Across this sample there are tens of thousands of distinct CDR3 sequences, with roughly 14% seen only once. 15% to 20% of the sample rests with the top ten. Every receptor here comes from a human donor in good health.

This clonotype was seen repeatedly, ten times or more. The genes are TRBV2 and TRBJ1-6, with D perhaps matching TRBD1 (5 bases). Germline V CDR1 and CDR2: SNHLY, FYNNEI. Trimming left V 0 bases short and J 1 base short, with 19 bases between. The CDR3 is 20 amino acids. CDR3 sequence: CASSEARGGQVGSYNSPLHF. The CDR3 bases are TGTGCCAGCAGTGAAGCGAGGGGTGGGCAGGTCGGATCCTATAATTCACCCCTCCACTTT.

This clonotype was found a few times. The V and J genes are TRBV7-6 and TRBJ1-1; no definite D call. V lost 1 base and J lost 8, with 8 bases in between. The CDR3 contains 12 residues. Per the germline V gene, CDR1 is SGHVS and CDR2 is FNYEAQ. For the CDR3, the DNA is TGTGCCAGCAGCTTAGGGAACCAGGAAGCTTTCTTT. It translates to CASSLGNQEAFF. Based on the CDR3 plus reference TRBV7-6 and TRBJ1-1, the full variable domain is GAGVSQSPRYKVTKRGQDVALRCDPISGHVSLYWYRQALGQGPEFLTYFNYEAQQDKSGLPNDRFSAERPEGSISTLTIQRTEQRDSAMYRCASSLGNQEAFFGQGTRLTVV.

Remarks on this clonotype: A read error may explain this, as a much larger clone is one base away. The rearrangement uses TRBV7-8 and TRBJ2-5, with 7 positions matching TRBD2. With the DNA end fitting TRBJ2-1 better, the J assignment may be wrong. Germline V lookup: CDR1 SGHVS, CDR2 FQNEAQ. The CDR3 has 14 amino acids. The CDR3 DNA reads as TGTGCCAGCAGCCCTCGTGGGACTACAAGTGAGCAGTTCTTC. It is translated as CASSPRGTTSEQFF.

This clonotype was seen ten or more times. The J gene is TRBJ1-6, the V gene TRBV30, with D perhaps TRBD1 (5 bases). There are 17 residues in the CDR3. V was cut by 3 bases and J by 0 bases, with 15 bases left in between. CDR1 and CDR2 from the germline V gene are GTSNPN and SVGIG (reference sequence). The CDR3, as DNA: TGTGCCTGGAGAAACCTACGACAGAGCTCCTATAATTCACCCCTCCACTTT. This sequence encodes CAWRNLRQSSYNSPLHF. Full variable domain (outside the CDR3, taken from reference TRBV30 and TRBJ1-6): SQTIHQWPATLVQPVGSPLSLECTVEGTSNPNLYWYRQAAGRGLQLLFYSVGIGQISSEVPQNLSASRPQDRQFILSSKKLLLSDSGFYLCAWRNLRQSSYNSPLHFGNGTRLTVT.

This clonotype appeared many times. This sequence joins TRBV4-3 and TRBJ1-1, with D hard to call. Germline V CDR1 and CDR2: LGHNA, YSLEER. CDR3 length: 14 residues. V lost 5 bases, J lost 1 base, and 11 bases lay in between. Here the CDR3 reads CASSSSWQNTEAFF. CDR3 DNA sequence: TGCGCCAGCAGCTCCTCGTGGCAGAACACTGAAGCTTTCTTT.

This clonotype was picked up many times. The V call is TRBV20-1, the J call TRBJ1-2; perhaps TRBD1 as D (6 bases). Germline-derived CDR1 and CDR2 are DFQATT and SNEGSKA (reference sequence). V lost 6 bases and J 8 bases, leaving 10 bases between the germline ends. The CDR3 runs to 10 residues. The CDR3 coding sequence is TGCAGTGCCGAGGGGGAGGGCTACACCTTC. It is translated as CSAEGEGYTF.

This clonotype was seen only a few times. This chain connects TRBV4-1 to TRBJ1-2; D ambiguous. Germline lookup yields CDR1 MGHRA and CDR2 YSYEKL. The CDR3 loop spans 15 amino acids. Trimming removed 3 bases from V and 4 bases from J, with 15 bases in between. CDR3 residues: CASSQDFPGFYGYTF. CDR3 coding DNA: TGCGCCAGCAGCCAGGACTTTCCGGGGTTCTATGGCTACACCTTC.

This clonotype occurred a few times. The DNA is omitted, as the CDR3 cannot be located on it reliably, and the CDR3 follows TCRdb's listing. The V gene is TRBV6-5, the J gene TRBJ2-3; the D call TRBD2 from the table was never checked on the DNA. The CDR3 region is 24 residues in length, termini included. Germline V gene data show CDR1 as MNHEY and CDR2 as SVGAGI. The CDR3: CASSTPGLAGVPTQYFGPVPTQYF.

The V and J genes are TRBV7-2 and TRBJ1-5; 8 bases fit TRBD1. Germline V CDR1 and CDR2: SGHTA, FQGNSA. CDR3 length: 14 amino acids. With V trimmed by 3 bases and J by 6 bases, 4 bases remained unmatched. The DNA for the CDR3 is TGTGCCAGCAGCTTCTTACAGGGGGGTCAGCCCCAGCATTTT. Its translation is CASSFLQGGQPQHF. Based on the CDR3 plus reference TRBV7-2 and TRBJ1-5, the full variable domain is GAGVSQSPSNKVTEKGKDVELRCDPISGHTALYWYRQSLGQGLEFLIYFQGNSAPDKSGLPSDRFSAERTGGSVSTLTIQRTQQEDSAVYLCASSFLQGGQPQHFGDGTRLSIL.

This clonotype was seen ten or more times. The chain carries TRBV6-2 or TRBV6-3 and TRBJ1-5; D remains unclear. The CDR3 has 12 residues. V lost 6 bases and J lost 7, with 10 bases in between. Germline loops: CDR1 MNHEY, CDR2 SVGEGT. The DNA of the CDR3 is TGTGCCAGCAGAACCATTTTACAGCCCCAGCATTTT. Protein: CASRTILQPQHF.

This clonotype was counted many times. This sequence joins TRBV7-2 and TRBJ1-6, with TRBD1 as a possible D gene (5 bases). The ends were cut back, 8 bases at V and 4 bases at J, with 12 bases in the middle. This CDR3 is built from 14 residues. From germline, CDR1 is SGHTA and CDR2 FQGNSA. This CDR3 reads CASQQDPYNSPLHF. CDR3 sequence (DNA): TGTGCCAGCCAACAGGATCCTTATAATTCACCCCTCCACTTT. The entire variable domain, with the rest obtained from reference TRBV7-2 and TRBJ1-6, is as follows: GAGVSQSPSNKVTEKGKDVELRCDPISGHTALYWYRQSLGQGLEFLIYFQGNSAPDKSGLPSDRFSAERTGGSVSTLTIQRTQQEDSAVYLCASQQDPYNSPLHFGNGTRLTVT.

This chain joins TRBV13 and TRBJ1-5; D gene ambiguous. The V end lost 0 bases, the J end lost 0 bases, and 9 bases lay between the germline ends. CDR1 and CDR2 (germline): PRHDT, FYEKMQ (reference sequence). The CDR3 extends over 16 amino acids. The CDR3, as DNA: TGTGCCAGCAGCTTAGGCGGCAGCACTAGCAATCAGCCCCAGCATTTT. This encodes CASSLGGSTSNQPQHF. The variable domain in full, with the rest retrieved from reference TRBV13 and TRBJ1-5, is AAGVIQSPRHLIKEKRETATLKCYPIPRHDTVYWYQQGPGQDPQFLISFYEKMQSDKGSIPDRFSAQQFSDYHSELNMSSLELGDSALYFCASSLGGSTSNQPQHFGDGTRLSIL.

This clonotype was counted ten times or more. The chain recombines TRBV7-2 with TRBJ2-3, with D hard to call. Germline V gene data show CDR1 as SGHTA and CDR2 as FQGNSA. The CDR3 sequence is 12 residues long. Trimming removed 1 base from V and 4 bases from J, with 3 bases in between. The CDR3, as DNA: TGTGCCAGCAGCTTAGTTCCAGATACGCAGTATTTT. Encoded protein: CASSLVPDTQYF.

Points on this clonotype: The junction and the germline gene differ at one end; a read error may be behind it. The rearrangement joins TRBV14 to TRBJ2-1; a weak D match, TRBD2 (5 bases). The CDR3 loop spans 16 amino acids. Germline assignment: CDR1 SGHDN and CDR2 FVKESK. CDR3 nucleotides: TGTGCCAGCAGCCAAGGGAAGCGGACGGTCAACAATGAGCGGTTCTTC. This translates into CASSQGKRTVNNERFF.

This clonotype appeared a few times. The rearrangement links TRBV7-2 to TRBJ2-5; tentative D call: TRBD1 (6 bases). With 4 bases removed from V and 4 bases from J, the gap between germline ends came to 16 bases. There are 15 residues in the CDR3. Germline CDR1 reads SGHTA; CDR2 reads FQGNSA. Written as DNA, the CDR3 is TGTGCCAGCAGCTCCAGGGGCGCTCTCGGAGAGACCCAGTACTTC. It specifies CASSSRGALGETQYF. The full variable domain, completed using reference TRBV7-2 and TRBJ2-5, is GAGVSQSPSNKVTEKGKDVELRCDPISGHTALYWYRQSLGQGLEFLIYFQGNSAPDKSGLPSDRFSAERTGGSVSTLTIQRTQQEDSAVYLCASSSRGALGETQYFGPGTRLLVL.

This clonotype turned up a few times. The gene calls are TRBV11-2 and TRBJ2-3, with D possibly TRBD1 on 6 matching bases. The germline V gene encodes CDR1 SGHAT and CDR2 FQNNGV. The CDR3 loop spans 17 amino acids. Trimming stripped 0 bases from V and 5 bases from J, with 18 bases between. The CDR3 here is CASSLEVGRGPKDTQYF. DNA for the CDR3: TGTGCCAGCAGCTTAGAGGTTGGCAGGGGACCTAAAGATACGCAGTATTTT.

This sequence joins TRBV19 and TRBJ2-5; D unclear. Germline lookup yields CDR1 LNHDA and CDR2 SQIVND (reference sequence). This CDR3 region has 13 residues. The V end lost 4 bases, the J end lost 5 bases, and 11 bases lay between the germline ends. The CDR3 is CASSTLSRETQYF. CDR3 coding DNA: TGTGCCAGTAGTACCCTGAGTCGGGAGACCCAGTACTTC.

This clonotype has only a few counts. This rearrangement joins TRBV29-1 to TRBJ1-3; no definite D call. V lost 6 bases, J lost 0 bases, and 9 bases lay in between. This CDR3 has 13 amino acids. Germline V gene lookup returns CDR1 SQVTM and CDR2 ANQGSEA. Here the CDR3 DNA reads TGCAGCGTGGGAGGGAGCTCTGGAAACACCATATATTTT. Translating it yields CSVGGSSGNTIYF.

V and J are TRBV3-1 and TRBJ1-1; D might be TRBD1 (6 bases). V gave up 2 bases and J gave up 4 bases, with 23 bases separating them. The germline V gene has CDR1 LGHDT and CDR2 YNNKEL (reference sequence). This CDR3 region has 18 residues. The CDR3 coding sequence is TGTGCCAGCAGCCAATCATCCTTTTTAAGGGGGGCGAGCACTGAAGCTTTCTTT. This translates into CASSQSSFLRGASTEAFF.

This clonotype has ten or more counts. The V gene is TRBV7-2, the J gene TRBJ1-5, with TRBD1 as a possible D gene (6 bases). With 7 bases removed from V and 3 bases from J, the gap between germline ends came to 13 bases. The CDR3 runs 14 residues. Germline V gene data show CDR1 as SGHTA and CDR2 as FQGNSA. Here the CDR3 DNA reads TGTGCCAGCAACACTCGGGACACCAATCAGCCCCAGCATTTT. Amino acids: CASNTRDTNQPQHF.

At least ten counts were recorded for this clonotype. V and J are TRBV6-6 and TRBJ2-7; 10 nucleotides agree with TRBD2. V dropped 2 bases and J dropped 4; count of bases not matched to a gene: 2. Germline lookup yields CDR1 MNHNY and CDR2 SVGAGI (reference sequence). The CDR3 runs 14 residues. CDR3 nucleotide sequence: TGTGCCAGCAGTTACGCTAGCGGGAGATACGAGCAGTACTTC. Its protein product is CASSYASGRYEQYF.

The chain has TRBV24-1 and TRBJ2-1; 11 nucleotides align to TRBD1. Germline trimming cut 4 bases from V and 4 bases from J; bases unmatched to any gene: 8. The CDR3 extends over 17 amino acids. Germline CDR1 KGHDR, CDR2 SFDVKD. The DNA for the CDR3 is TGTGCCACCAGTGAATTTGGGACAGGGGGGAGGTACAATGAGCAGTTCTTC. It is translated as CATSEFGTGGRYNEQFF.

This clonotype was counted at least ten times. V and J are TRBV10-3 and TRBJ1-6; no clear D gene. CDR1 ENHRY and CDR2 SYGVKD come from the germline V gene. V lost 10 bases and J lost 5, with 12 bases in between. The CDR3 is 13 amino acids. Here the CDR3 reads CATSEQDNSPLHF. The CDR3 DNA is TGTGCCACCTCAGAGCAGGATAATTCACCCCTCCACTTT.

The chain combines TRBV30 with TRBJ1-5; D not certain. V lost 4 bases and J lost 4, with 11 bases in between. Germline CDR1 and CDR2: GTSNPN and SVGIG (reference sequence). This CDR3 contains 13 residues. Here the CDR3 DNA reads TGTGCCTGGACCGACGGACCAAATCAGCCCCAGCATTTT. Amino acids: CAWTDGPNQPQHF.

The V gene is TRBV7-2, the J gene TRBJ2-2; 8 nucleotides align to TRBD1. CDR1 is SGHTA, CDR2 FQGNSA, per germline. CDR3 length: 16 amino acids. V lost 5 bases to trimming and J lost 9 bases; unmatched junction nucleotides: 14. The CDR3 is CASSPLGTGTHRELFF. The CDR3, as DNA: TGTGCCAGCAGCCCCTTAGGGACAGGAACACACCGGGAGCTGTTTTTT.

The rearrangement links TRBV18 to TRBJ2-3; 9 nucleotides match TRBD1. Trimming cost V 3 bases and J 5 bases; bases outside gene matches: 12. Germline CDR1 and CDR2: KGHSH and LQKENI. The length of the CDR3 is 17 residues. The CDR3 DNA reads TGTGCCAGCTCACCCCAATACCGGACAGGGGAAAAAGATACGCAGTATTTT. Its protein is CASSPQYRTGEKDTQYF.